This paragraph reports one T cell receptor (beta chain). Its antigen is currently unknown. This entry is derived from a study of blood T cells in healthy people across ages. General observations from the study: Percentage of naive T cells showed a strong correlation with TCR beta diversity.

For the second PCR, which ran for roughly 7 to 11 cycles, a sample-barcoded 5' primer and a J-beta primer mix were used. Each cDNA molecule was tagged by a template-switch adaptor that had 12 random nucleotides. TCRdb re-called the 5' RACE reads through MiXCR, storing one row per CDR3 protein. The data show 250,000 to 300,000 distinct CDR3 sequences, roughly 26% seen once. CDR1 and CDR2 (germline): DFQATT, SNEGSKA (reference sequence). The CDR3 loop spans 12 amino acids. V shed 4 bases and J 5 bases; nucleotides not matched to a gene: 2. The receptor's source is a woman between 65 and 79 years old in good health. Sequenced sample: blood. The V gene is TRBV20-1, the J gene TRBJ2-5, with 9 bases that match TRBD2. The CDR3 DNA reads as TGCAGTGCTATAGCGGGAGTGGAGACCCAGTACTTC. The encoded protein is CSAIAGVETQYF.